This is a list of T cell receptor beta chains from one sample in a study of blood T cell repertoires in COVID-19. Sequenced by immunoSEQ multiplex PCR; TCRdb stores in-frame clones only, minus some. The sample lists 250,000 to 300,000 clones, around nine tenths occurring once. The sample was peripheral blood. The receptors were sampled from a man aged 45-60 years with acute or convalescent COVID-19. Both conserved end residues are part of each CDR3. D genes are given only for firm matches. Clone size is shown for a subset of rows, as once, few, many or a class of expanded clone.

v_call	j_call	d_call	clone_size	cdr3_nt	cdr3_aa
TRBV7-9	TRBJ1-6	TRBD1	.	TGTGCCAGCAGGACTGGACAGGGGTATTCACCCCTCCACTTT	CASRTGQGYSPLHF
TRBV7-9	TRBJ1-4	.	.	TGTGCCAGCAGCTTAGCACAGATTAATGAAAAACTGTTTTTT	CASSLAQINEKLFF
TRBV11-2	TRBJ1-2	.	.	TGTGCCAGTGCGGGCCCTAACTATGGCTACACCTTC	CASAGPNYGYTF
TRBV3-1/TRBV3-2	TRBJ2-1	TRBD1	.	TGTGCCAGCAGCCAAGCCCGGACAGGGAGAAATGAGCAGTTCTTC	CASSQARTGRNEQFF
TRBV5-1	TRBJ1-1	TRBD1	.	TGCGCCAGCAGCGCAAGACAGGGGTCGAACACTGAAGCTTTCTTT	CASSARQGSNTEAFF
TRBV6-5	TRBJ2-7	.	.	TGTGCCAGCAGTTACGTGCCGAGCTACGAGCAGTACTTC	CASSYVPSYEQYF
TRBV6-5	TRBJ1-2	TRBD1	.	TGTGCCAGCAGCGCGACAGGGGTGGATGGCTACACCTTC	CASSATGVDGYTF
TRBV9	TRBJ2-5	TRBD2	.	TGTGCCAGCAGCGTAGACTCGCGGGGGTTGGGCGAGACCCAGTACTTC	CASSVDSRGLGETQYF
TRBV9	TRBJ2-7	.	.	TGTGCCAGCAGCGTAGCTTCGACCCCGGGGTACGAGCAGTACTTC	CASSVASTPGYEQYF
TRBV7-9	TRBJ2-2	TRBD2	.	TGTGCCAGCAGCTTGATTAGCGGGGATGGGACCGGGGAGCTGTTTTTT	CASSLISGDGTGELFF
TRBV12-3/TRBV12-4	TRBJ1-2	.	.	TGTGCCAGCAGCCCCTCGAGAGTCGGCTACACCTTC	CASSPSRVGYTF
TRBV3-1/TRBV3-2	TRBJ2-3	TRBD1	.	TGTGCCAGCAGCCAAGTCGGACAGGGATTAGATACGCAGTATTTT	CASSQVGQGLDTQYF
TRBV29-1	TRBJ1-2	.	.	TGCAGCGTGGCCGGAACAGGGAACTATGGCTACACCTTC	CSVAGTGNYGYTF
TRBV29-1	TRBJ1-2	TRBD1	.	TGCAGCGTTTCAGGACAGGGGGGTGGCTACACCTTC	CSVSGQGGGYTF
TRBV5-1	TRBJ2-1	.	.	TGCGCCAGCAGCATCACAGGGTCCTACAATGAGCAGTTCTTC	CASSITGSYNEQFF
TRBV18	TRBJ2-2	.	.	TGTGCCAGCCGGGGAGATGGTTCCGGGGAGCTGTTTTTT	CASRGDGSGELFF
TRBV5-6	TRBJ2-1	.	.	TGTGCCAGCAGCCTGGGGGGGCTCGATGAGCAGTTCTTC	CASSLGGLDEQFF
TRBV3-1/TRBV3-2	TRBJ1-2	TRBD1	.	TGTGCCAGCAGCCAAGAAGGCCGATTGGACAGGGGGCCAGGTGGCTACACCTTC	CASSQEGRLDRGPGGYTF
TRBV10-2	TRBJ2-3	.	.	TGCGCCAGCAGTGAGTCCTTACCAGGCGCAGATACGCAGTATTTT	CASSESLPGADTQYF
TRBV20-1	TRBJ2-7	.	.	TGCAGTGCTCAACAGAACTACGAGCAGTACTTC	CSAQQNYEQYF
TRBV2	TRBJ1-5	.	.	TGTGCCAGCACTATATATAATCAGCCCCAGCATTTT	CASTIYNQPQHF
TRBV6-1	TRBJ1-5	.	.	TGTGCCAGCAGTGAATATGGAGGTCAGCCCCAGCATTTT	CASSEYGGQPQHF
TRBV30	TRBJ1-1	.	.	TGTGCCTGGAGTCTTACGGGTTGGGGGGTGAACACTGAAGCTTTCTTT	CAWSLTGWGVNTEAFF
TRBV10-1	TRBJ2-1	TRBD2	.	TGCGCCAGCAGTGTCCCCCTTCCTAGCGGGGGACACAATGAGCAGTTCTTC	CASSVPLPSGGHNEQFF
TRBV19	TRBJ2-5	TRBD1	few	TGTGCCAGTAGCAGACAGGGGTATGAGACCCAGTACTTC	CASSRQGYETQYF
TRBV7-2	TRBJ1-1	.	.	TGTGCCAGCAGCCCCACGACAGGATTGAACACTGAAGCTTTCTTT	CASSPTTGLNTEAFF
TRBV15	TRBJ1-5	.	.	TGTGCCACCGGACAAGGTAGCAATCAGCCCCAGCATTTT	CATGQGSNQPQHF